This T cell receptor (beta chain) was sequenced in a study of molecular identifiers for immune sequencing clone quantification. Study as a whole: Replicates split RNA from roughly 18,000 or 92,000 naive CD8 cells five ways, and the researchers sequenced four portions.

Making the bulk TCR libraries relied on previously described methods and listed TCR primers. One entry per CDR3 protein, called by TCRdb with MiXCR from the PCR reads. The table records about 630,000 distinct CDR3 sequences, over 25% of them present only once. The germline gives CDR1 SEHNR, CDR2 FQNEAQ (reference sequence). V gave up 1 base and J gave up 3 bases; unmatched junction bases: 11. The CDR3 contains 17 residues. Preparation of naive CD8 libraries involved roughly 17,000 to 1,000,000 sorted cells and 10%, 30% or 50% RNA. CD8+CD4-CCR7+CD45RA+ cells were sorted as naive CD8 T cells. The sample holds many counts of this clonotype.

The specimen sequenced was naive CD8+ T cells from blood, with Jurkat cell RNA spiked in. This sample's subset: FACS-sorted CD8+CD4-CCR7+CD45RA+ naive T cells. V is TRBV7-9 and J is TRBJ1-1; 7 bases align to TRBD1. This TCR was recovered from a human donor in good health. Some libraries in this study had Jurkat cell RNA spiked in. CDR3 in amino acids: CASSLVSGTAGYTEAFF. Here the CDR3 DNA reads TGTGCCAGCAGCTTAGTATCCGGGACAGCGGGGTACACTGAAGCTTTCTTT.